This TCR beta chain was obtained from a study of blood T cells in healthy people across ages. Peripheral blood, roughly 11 milliliters per donor, was collected. Regarding the study as a whole: A strong correlation was found between TCR beta diversity and the percentage of naive T cells.

CDR3 length: 14 residues. Germline V lookup: CDR1 SGDLS, CDR2 YYNGEE. A second PCR of 7 to 11 cycles used a sample-barcoded 5' primer and a J-beta primer mix. A tag from a template-switch adaptor with 12 random nucleotides marked each cDNA molecule. Samples each returned at least 3 million CDR3-containing paired-end reads. One entry per CDR3 protein, called by TCRdb with MiXCR from the 5' RACE reads. The top ten clones hold 20% to 25% of a sample with 1.5 million to 2 million distinct CDR3 sequences, approximately 39% of them seen once. This clonotype was counted only a few times. Its antigen is still unknown. At one end the junction does not follow the germline gene, possibly because of a read error.

This chain links TRBV9 with TRBJ2-1; D ambiguous. This sequence originates from a human donor in good health. The sequenced sample consisted of blood. The CDR3 DNA reads as TGTGCCAGCAGCATCTTAGCTAAGAACAATGAGCAGTTCTTT. Translation: CASSILAKNNEQFF.